The 16 T cell receptor beta chains presented below share a single source sample, sequenced in a study of regulatory T cells in long-lasting Graves disease. Stated time point: persistent/refractory GD, antithyroid drugs over 5 years with positive TRAb. Extracted PBMC RNA gave rise to the TCR library. According to the study, TCR beta libraries were built with iRepertoire HTBI primers and CDR3-region Arm-PCR. Using its own MiXCR run on the multiplex PCR reads, TCRdb lists one record per CDR3 protein. The data show around 340,000 distinct CDR3 sequences, 15% to 20% seen once. The specimen was peripheral blood mononuclear cells (PBMCs), collected when the disease was refractory, from a patient treated with antithyroid drugs. Receptors were obtained from a female donor with Graves disease.

This sequence joins TRBV20-1 and TRBJ2-5; unclear D gene. CDR1 is DFQATT and CDR2 is SNEGSKA in the germline V gene (reference sequence). V was shortened by 0 bases and J by 2 bases, with 7 bases between the two germline ends. The CDR3 covers 13 residues. CDR3 DNA sequence: TGCAGTGCTAGAGATACCAGACAAGAGACCCAGTACTTC. Translated: CSARDTRQETQYF.

In this sample, this clonotype turned up many times. The V and J genes are TRBV27 and TRBJ1-3, with D possibly matching TRBD1 (6 bases). The V end was cut by 5 bases, the J end by 2 bases, with 13 bases between. CDR1 MNHEY and CDR2 SMNVEV come from the germline V gene (reference sequence). The CDR3 consists of 15 residues. CDR3 sequence: CASSSLTGTGNTIYF. The CDR3 DNA sequence: TGTGCCAGCAGTAGTCTCACAGGGACTGGAAACACCATATATTTT.

This clonotype was observed a handful of times. The rearrangement uses TRBV11-2 and TRBJ2-2; D gene ambiguous. Trimming shortened V by 2 bases and J by 6 bases, and 16 bases separated the two germline ends. There are 16 residues in the CDR3. CDR1 and CDR2 (germline): SGHAT, FQNNGV. CDR3: CASSLLPYKGPGELFF. The CDR3 DNA sequence: TGTGCCAGCAGCTTACTTCCATACAAAGGTCCCGGGGAGCTGTTTTTT.

The chain carries TRBV18 and TRBJ1-4; tentative D call: TRBD1 (5 bases). This CDR3 is built from 15 residues. The V end lost 1 base, the J end lost 8 bases, and 14 bases lay between the germline ends. The germline CDR1 and CDR2 sequences are KGHSH and LQKENI. In DNA form, the CDR3 reads TGTGCCAGCTCACCACAAGGGGCACCAGGAGAAAAACTGTTTTTT. Protein sequence: CASSPQGAPGEKLFF.

This clonotype has at least ten counts. The V and J genes are TRBV6-1 and TRBJ2-5; D is undetermined. CDR3 length: 15 residues. The V end was cut by 10 bases, the J end by 4 bases, with 22 bases between. CDR1 MNHNS and CDR2 SASEGT come from the germline V gene. CDR3 sequence: CATGEVQKGLETQYF. DNA of the CDR3: TGTGCCACCGGAGAGGTACAAAAGGGTTTAGAGACCCAGTACTTC.

In its sample, this clonotype was seen a few times. The chain combines TRBV4-1 with TRBJ1-1, with D possibly matching TRBD1 (6 bases). The germline gives CDR1 MGHRA, CDR2 YSYEKL. This CDR3 region has 14 residues. V was pared by 2 bases and J by 4 bases, with 11 bases between. DNA of the CDR3: TGCGCCAGCAGCCAAACCAGGGGAGGCACTGAAGCTTTCTTT. It specifies CASSQTRGGTEAFF.

The genes are TRBV20-1 and TRBJ2-2; D gene ambiguous. Germline V gene lookup returns CDR1 DFQATT and CDR2 SNEGSKA (reference sequence). The CDR3 spans 13 residues. Trimming removed 4 bases from V and 0 bases from J, with 6 bases in between. The CDR3 is CSAILPNTGELFF. Written as DNA, the CDR3 is TGCAGTGCTATTCTCCCGAACACCGGGGAGCTGTTTTTT.

In its sample, this clonotype was seen a few times. The V and J genes are TRBV6-1 and TRBJ1-5, with 8 positions matching TRBD1. J was trimmed by 4 bases and V by 5 bases; bases with no gene match: 4. There are 14 residues in the CDR3. Germline values: CDR1 MNHNS, CDR2 SASEGT. CDR3 nucleotide sequence: TGTGCCAGCAGTCGGACAGGGTATAATCAGCCCCAGCATTTT. It translates to CASSRTGYNQPQHF.

This clonotype was observed at least ten times. V usage is TRBV4-1 and J usage is TRBJ2-5; 8 bases map to TRBD1. Trimming took 3 bases from V and 5 from J; bases not matched to a gene: 8. CDR3 length: 15 residues. CDR1 is MGHRA and CDR2 is YSYEKL in the germline V gene. In nucleotides, the CDR3 is TGCGCCAGCAGCCACACGGACAGGGTCGGCGAGACCCAGTACTTC. Amino acid sequence: CASSHTDRVGETQYF.

The chain couples TRBV30 to TRBJ2-3, with TRBD2 identical over 9 bases. Germline lookup yields CDR1 GTSNPN and CDR2 SVGIG (reference sequence). This CDR3 spans 13 amino acids. V gave up 7 bases and J gave up 2 bases; unmatched junction bases: 4. The CDR3 DNA is TGTGCCTTGGGGACTAGCACCACAGATACGCAGTATTTT. As protein: CALGTSTTDTQYF.

This chain uses TRBV29-1 with TRBJ2-5; the match to TRBD2 covers 9 bases. Germline loops: CDR1 SQVTM, CDR2 ANQGSEA. The CDR3 covers 15 residues. Trimming took 2 bases from V and 4 from J; bases not matched to a gene: 8. CDR3 loop: CSVETSAGGLETQYF. CDR3 in DNA: TGCAGCGTTGAAACTTCGGCGGGGGGGCTAGAGACCCAGTACTTC.

This clonotype was counted a few times. This sequence joins TRBV4-3 and TRBJ1-1, with D maybe TRBD1 (5 bases). CDR3 length: 14 residues. Germline loops: CDR1 LGHNA, CDR2 YSLEER. The germline V and J ends were trimmed by 2 bases and 10 bases, with 17 bases remaining between them. The CDR3 sequence is CASSQFRGVVGAFF. The CDR3, as DNA: TGCGCCAGCAGCCAATTCCGGGGGGTCGTGGGAGCTTTCTTT.

This clonotype was seen a few times. V gene TRBV28 combines with J gene TRBJ2-1; unclear D gene. CDR1 is MDHEN, CDR2 SYDVKM, per germline. V was pared by 8 bases and J by 0 bases, with 17 bases between. This CDR3 has 16 residues. CDR3 DNA sequence: TGTGCCAGCCTGACGCGCTTCGGTAGCTCCTACAATGAGCAGTTCTTC. It codes for CASLTRFGSSYNEQFF.

The chain couples TRBV20-1 to TRBJ1-2; D ambiguous. The CDR3 has 14 amino acids. V lost 2 bases, J lost 5 bases, and 15 bases lay in between. The germline V gene has CDR1 DFQATT and CDR2 SNEGSKA (reference sequence). The CDR3 coding sequence is TGCAGTGCTAGATGGACGGCTACGGGGTATGGCTACACCTTC. Its translation: CSARWTATGYGYTF.

This clonotype was observed a few times. This rearrangement joins TRBV5-1 to TRBJ2-7; the D gene is possibly TRBD2 (5 bases). V lost 3 bases, J lost 3 bases, and 13 bases lay in between. The CDR3 covers 14 residues. CDR1 is SGHRS and CDR2 is YFSETQ in the germline V gene. The CDR3 DNA sequence: TGCGCCAGCAGCTCGGATGGGAGAAACTACGAGCAGTACTTC. This gives the protein CASSSDGRNYEQYF.

Remarks on this clonotype: A much bigger clone sits one base away, suggesting this may be a read error. The chain links TRBV6-2 or TRBV6-3 to TRBJ2-5; TRBD1 matches at 7 bases. This CDR3 has 14 amino acids. Germline V gene lookup returns CDR1 MNHEY and CDR2 SVGEGT. The DNA for the CDR3 is TGTGCCGGCAGTTACGGGACAGCACAAGAGACCCAGTACTTC. Translated, it gives CAGSYGTAQETQYF.